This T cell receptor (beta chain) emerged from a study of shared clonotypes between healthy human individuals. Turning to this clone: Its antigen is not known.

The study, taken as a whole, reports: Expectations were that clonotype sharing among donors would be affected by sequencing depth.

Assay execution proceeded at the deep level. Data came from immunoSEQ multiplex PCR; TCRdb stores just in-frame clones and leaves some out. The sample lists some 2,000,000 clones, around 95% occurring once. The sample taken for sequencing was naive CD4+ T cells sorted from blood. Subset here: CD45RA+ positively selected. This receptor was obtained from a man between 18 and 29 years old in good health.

CDR3 in DNA: TGTGCCAGCAGCTTAGAGGGGGGCACTGAAGCTTTCTTT. This gives the protein CASSLEGGTEAFF. The genes are TRBV5-6 and TRBJ1-1; D is perhaps TRBD1 (6 bases). This CDR3 is 13 amino acids long. The germline CDR1 and CDR2 sequences are SGHDT and YYEEEE. The V and J ends lost 2 bases and 4 bases respectively, with 9 bases between them.